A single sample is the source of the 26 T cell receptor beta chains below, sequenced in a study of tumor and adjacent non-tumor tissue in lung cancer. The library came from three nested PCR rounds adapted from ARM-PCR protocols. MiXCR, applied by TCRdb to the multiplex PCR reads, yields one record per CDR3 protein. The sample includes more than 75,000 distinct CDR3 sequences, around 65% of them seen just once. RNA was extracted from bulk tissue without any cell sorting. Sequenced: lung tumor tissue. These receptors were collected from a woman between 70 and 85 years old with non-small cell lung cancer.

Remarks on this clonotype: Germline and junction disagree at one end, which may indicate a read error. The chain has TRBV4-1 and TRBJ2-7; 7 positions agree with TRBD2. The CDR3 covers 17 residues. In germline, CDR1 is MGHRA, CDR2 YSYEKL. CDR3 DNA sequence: TGCGCCAGCAGCCAAAGAACCCCGAGGGAGGGCCAATACGAGCACTACTTC. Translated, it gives CASSQRTPREGQYEHYF.

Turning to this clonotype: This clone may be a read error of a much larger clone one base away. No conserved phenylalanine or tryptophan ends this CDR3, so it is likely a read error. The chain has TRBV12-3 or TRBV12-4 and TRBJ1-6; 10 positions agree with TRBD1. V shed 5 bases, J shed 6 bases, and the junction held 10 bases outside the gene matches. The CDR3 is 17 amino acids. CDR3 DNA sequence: TGTGCCAGCAGTAACGCCAGACAGGGGGCTTTTAATTCACCCCTCCACTCT. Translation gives CASSNARQGAFNSPLHS.

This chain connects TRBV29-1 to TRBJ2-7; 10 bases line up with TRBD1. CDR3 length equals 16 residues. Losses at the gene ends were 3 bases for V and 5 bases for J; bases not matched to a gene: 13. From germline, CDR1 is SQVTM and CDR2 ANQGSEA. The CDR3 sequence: CSVDNAAGQGSHEQYF. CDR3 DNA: TGCAGCGTTGACAACGCTGCGGGACAGGGGTCTCACGAGCAGTACTTC.

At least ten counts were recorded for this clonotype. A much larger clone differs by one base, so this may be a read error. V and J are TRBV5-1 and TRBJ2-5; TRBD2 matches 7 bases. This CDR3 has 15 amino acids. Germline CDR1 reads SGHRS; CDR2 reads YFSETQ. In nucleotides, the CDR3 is TGCGCCAGCAGCAACGGACTAGTGGACCAAGAGACCCGGTACTTC. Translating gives CASSNGLVDQETRYF.

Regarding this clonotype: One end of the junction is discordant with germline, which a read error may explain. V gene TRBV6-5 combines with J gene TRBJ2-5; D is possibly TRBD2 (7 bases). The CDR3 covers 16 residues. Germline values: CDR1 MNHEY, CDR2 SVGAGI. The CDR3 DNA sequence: TGTGCCAGCGGTTACTCGTTTGGGGAGGGGGAAGAGACCCACTACTTC. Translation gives CASGYSFGEGEETHYF.

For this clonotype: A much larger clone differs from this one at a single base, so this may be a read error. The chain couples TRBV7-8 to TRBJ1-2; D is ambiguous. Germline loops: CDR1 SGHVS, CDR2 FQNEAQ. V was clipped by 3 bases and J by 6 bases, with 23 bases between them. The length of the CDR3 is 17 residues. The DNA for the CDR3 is TGTGCCAGCAGCTTGGTGTTTCTGGGGAACATGTATCATGGCTACACCTTC. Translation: CASSLVFLGNMYHGYTF.

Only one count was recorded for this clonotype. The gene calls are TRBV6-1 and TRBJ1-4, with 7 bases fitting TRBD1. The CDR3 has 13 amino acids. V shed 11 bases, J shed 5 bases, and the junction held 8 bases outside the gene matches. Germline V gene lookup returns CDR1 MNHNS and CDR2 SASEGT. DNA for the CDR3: TGTGCCTGCATGACGACAGGGAATGAAAAACTGTTTTTT. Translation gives CACMTTGNEKLFF.

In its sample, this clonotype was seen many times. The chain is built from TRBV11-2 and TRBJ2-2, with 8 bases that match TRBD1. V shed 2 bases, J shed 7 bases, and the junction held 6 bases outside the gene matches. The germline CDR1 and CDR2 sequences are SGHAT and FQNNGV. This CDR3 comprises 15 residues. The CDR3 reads CASSLWAGGIGELFF. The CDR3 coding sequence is TGTGCCAGCAGCTTATGGGCAGGGGGCATCGGGGAGCTGTTTTTT.

The CDR3 reads CSALDGQSTYGYTF. CDR3 sequence (DNA): TGCAGTGCCCTCGACGGACAGTCAACTTATGGCTACACCTTC. The chain carries TRBV20-1 and TRBJ1-2, with D maybe TRBD1 (6 bases). Germline V CDR1 and CDR2: DFQATT, SNEGSKA (reference sequence). V was trimmed by 6 bases and J by 5 bases, leaving 19 bases between them. This CDR3 spans 14 amino acids.

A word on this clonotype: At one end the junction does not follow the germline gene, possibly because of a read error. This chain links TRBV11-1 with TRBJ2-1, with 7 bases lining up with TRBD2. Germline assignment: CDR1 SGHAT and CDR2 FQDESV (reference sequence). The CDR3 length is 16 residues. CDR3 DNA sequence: TGTGCCAGCAGATTAGCCCTAGCGGACCTGTACAATGCGCAGTTCTTC. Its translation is CASRLALADLYNAQFF.

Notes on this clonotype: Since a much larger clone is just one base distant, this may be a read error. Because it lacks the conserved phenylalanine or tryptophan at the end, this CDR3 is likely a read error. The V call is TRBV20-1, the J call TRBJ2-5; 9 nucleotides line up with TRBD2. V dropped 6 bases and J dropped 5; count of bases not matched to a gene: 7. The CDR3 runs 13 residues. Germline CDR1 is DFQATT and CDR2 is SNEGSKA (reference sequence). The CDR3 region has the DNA TGCAGTGCCCAGCGGGAGGTAGAGGAGACCCAGTACTTA. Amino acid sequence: CSAQREVEETQYL.

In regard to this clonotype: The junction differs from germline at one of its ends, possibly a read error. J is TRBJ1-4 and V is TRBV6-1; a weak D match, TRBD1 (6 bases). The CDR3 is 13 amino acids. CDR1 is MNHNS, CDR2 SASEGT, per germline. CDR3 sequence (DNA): TGTGTCAGCAGAGGGGGGGCCGGTGAAAAACTGTTTTTT. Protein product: CVSRGGAGEKLFF.

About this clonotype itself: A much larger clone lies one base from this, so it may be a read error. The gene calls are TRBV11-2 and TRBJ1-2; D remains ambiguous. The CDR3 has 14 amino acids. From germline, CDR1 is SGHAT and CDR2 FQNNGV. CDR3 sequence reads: CVSSLDFGRRGYTF. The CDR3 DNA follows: TGTGTCAGCAGCTTAGATTTCGGCCGGAGGGGCTACACCTTC.

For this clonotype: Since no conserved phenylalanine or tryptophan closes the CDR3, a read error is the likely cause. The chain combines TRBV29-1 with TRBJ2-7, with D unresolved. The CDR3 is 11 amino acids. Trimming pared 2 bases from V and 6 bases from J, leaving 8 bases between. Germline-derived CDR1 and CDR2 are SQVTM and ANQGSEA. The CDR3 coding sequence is TGCAGCGTTGAAAGTGAGTCCGAGCAGTACTGC. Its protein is CSVESESEQYC.

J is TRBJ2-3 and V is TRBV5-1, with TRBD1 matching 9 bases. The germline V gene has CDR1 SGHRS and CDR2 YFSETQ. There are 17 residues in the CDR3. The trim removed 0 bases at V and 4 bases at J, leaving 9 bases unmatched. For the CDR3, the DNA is TGCGCCAGCAGCTTGGCGTTATCGAGACAGGGGGCAGATACGCAGTATTTT. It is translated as CASSLALSRQGADTQYF.

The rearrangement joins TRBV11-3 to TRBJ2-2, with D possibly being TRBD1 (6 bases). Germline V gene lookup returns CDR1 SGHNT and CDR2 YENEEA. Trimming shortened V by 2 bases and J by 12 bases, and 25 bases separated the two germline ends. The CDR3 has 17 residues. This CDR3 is CASSLSPGKTNTGKLFF. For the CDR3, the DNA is TGTGCCAGCAGCTTAAGTCCAGGGAAGACTAACACAGGGAAGCTGTTTTTT.

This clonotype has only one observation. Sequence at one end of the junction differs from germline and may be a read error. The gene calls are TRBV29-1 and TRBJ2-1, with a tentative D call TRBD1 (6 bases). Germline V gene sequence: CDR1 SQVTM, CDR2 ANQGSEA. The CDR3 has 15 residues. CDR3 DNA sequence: TGCAGCACTGGGGTAGCAGGGGTCAGAGGCAATGAGCAGTCCTTC. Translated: CSTGVAGVRGNEQSF.

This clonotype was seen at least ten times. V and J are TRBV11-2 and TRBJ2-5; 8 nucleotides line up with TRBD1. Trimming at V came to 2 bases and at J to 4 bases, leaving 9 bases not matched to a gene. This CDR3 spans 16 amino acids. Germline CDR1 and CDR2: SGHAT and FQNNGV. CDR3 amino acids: CASSLQGAVGRETQYF. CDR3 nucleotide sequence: TGTGCCAGCAGCTTACAGGGGGCGGTGGGGCGAGAGACCCAGTACTTC.

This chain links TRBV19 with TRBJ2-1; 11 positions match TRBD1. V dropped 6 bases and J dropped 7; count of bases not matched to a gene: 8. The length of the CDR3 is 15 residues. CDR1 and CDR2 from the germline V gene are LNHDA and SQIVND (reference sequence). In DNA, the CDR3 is TGTGCCAGTAGAATCGTAGGACAGGGGGCTAATGAGCAGTTCTTC. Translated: CASRIVGQGANEQFF.

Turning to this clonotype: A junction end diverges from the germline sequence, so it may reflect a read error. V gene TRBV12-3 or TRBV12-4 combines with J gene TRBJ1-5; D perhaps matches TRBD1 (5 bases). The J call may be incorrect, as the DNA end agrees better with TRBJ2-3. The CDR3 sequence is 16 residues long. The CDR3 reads CASSKTGLSGNQPQYF. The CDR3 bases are TGTGCAAGCAGTAAAACAGGATTGAGTGGAAATCAGCCCCAGTATTTT.

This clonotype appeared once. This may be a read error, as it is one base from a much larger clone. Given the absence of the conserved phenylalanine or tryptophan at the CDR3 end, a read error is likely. CDR3 DNA: TGTGCCAGCAGCCTGGGGGGAGCGGGAAGCGGCAATGAGCAGTTCCTC. As protein: CASSLGGAGSGNEQFL. The genes are TRBV5-4 and TRBJ2-1; 7 positions agree with TRBD2. The J segment lost 6 bases and the V segment lost 4 bases, leaving 13 bases of the junction unmatched. Germline values: CDR1 SGHNT, CDR2 YYREEE (reference sequence). The CDR3 consists of 16 residues.

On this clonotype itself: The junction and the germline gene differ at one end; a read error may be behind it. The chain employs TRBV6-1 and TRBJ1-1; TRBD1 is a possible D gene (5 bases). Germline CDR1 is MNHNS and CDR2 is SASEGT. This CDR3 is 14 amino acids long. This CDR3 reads CASSEWGTNTEVFF. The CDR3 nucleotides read TGTGCCAGCAGTGAATGGGGGACGAACACTGAAGTTTTCTTT.

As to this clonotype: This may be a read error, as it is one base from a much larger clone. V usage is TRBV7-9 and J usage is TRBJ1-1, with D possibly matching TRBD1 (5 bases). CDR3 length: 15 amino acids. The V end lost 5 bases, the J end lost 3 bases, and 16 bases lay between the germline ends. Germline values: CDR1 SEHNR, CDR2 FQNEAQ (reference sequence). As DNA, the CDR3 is TGTGCCAGCAGCCCCGGCGGGGCCCTGGACACTGAAGCTTTCTTT. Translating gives CASSPGGALDTEAFF.

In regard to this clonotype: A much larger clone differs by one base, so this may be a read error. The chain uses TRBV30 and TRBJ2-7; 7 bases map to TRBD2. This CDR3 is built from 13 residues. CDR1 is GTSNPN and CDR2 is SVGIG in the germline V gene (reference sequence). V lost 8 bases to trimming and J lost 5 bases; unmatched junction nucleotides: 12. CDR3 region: CAGRKGGPNEQYF. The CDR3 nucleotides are TGTGCCGGGCGGAAGGGAGGGCCGAACGAGCAGTACTTC.

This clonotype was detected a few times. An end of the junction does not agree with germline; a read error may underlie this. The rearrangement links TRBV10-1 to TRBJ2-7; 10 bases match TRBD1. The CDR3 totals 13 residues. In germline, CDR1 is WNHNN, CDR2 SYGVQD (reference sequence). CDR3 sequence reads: CASTRDRGNEQYF. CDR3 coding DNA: TGTGCCAGCACTCGGGACAGGGGCAACGAGCAGTACTTC.

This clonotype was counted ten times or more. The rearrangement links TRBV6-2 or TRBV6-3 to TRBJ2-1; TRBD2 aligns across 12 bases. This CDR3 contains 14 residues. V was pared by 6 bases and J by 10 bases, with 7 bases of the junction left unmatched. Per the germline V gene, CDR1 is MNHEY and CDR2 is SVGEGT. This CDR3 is CASRSSGRAREQFF. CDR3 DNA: TGTGCCAGCAGATCTAGCGGGAGGGCAAGGGAGCAGTTCTTC.